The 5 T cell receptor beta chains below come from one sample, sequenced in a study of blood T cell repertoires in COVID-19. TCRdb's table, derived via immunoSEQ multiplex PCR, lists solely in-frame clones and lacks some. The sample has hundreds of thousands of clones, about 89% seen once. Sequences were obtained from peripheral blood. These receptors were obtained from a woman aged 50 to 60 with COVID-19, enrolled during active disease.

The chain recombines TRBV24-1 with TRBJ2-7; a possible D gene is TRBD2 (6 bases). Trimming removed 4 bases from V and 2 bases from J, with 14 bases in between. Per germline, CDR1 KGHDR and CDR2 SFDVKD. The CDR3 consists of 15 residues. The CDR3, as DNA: TGTGCCACCAGTGACGCCCGGACGGGAGCCTACGAGCAGTACTTC. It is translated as CATSDARTGAYEQYF.

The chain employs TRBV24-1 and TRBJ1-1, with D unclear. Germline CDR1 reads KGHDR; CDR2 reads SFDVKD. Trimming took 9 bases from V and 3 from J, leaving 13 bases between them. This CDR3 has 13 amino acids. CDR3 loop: CATRAVGDTEAFF. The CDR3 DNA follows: TGTGCCACCCGTGCAGTCGGGGACACTGAAGCTTTCTTT.

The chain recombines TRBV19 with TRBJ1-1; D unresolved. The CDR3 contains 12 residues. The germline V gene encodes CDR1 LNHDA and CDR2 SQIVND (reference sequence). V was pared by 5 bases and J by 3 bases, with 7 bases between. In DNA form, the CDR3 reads TGTGCCAGTAGTCAGAGGTACACTGAAGCTTTCTTT. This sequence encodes CASSQRYTEAFF. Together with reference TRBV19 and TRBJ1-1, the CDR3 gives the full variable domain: DGGITQSPKYLFRKEGQNVTLSCEQNLNHDAMYWYRQDPGQGLRLIYYSQIVNDFQKGDIAEGYSVSREKKESFPLTVTSAQKNPTAFYLCASSQRYTEAFFGQGTRLTVV.

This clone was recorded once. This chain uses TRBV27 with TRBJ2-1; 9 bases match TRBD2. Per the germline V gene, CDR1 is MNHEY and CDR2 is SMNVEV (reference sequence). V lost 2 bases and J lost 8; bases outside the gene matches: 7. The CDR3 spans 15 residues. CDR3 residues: CASSLLAGSPHEQFF. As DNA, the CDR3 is TGTGCCAGCAGTTTACTAGCGGGGTCCCCCCATGAGCAGTTCTTC.

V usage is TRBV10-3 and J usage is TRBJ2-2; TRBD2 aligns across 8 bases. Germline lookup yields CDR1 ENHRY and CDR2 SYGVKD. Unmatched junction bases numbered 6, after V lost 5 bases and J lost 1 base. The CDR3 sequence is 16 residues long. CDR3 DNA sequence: TGTGCCATCAGTTTAGAGCGGGGGTTGAACACCGGGGAGCTGTTTTTT. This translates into CAISLERGLNTGELFF.